Below, 7 T cell receptor beta chains from the same sample are listed, as sequenced in a study of OX40 agonist ivuxolimab in advanced cancers. Assay used: immunoSEQ multiplex PCR; TCRdb lists only in-frame clones, some missing. The sample carries 65,000 to 90,000 clones, around 84% recorded once. The source material was CD4+ or CD8+ T cells sorted from blood, sampled in a trial of the OX40 agonist ivuxolimab. The receptors stem from an adult with an advanced solid tumor such as melanoma, head and neck, liver or kidney cancer.

The chain is built from TRBV29-1 and TRBJ1-6; TRBD1 is a possible D gene (5 bases). The CDR3 is made up of 13 amino acids. V lost 6 bases and J 6 bases, leaving 12 bases between the germline ends. The germline gives CDR1 SQVTM, CDR2 ANQGSEA. CDR3 loop: CSVRDGINSPLHF. The CDR3 coding sequence is TGCAGCGTCCGGGACGGAATTAATTCACCCCTCCACTTT.

The gene calls are TRBV7-2 and TRBJ2-1; 7 positions match TRBD2. Per the germline V gene, CDR1 is SGHTA and CDR2 is FQGNSA. The CDR3 length is 17 residues. V lost 1 base, J lost 2 bases, and 8 bases stayed unmatched. CDR3 region: CASSLVVGGYPYNEQFF. The CDR3 DNA reads as TGTGCCAGCAGCTTAGTAGTGGGGGGGTACCCCTACAATGAGCAGTTCTTC.

The chain joins TRBV6-1 to TRBJ2-5, with TRBD2 identical over 7 bases. With V trimmed by 4 bases and J by 4 bases, 6 bases remained unmatched. Germline V gene data show CDR1 as MNHNS and CDR2 as SASEGT. This CDR3 region has 14 residues. CDR3 residues: CASSAGRAGETQYF. The DNA of the CDR3 is TGTGCCAGCAGTGCTGGGAGGGCAGGAGAGACCCAGTACTTC.

This rearrangement joins TRBV2 to TRBJ2-5; D call uncertain. This CDR3 contains 13 residues. Trimming pared 4 bases from V and 1 base from J, leaving 7 bases between. CDR1 is SNHLY, CDR2 FYNNEI, per germline. The CDR3 bases are TGTGCCAGCAGTGGCAACAGCCAAGAGACCCAGTACTTC. Translation: CASSGNSQETQYF.

The genes are TRBV7-2 and TRBJ1-1, with TRBD1 as a possible D gene (6 bases). Per germline, CDR1 SGHTA and CDR2 FQGNSA. CDR3 length: 16 amino acids. V was clipped by 1 base and J by 5 bases, with 17 bases between them. CDR3 protein: CASSLVPGASGTEAFF. The CDR3 DNA follows: TGTGCCAGCAGCTTAGTCCCGGGGGCCTCTGGGACTGAAGCTTTCTTT.

In its sample, this clone was seen a few times. This rearrangement joins TRBV2 to TRBJ1-6; a weak D match, TRBD1 (5 bases). The germline CDR1 and CDR2 sequences are SNHLY and FYNNEI. Trimming stripped 6 bases from V and 5 bases from J, with 8 bases between. CDR3 size: 13 residues. CDR3 nucleotide sequence: TGTGCCAGCAGGGGGGAAAATAATTCACCCCTCCACTTT. This translates into CASRGENNSPLHF.

This chain connects TRBV28 to TRBJ1-2; D is possibly TRBD1 (5 bases). Germline lookup yields CDR1 MDHEN and CDR2 SYDVKM. The CDR3 consists of 12 residues. Trimming cost V 3 bases and J 6 bases, with 8 bases left between them. CDR3 nucleotides: TGTGCCAGCAGTTTTGGGGACCATGGCTACACCTTC. As protein: CASSFGDHGYTF.